This is a list of T cell receptor beta chains from one sample in a study of vaccination effects on CD4 cells after COVID-19. Assay: immunoSEQ multiplex PCR; the TCRdb copy retains only in-frame clones and omits some. The profile covers 60,000 to 85,000 clones, with roughly 81% appearing a single time and 1.5% to 1.7% taken by the ten largest. For these TCRs, the target antigens are not known. The input for sequencing was CD4+ T cells from PBMCs cultured with HCoV-229E spike peptides, taken after COVID-19 vaccination. The receptors derive from a human donor who received a COVID-19 vaccine. The CDR3 runs from the conserved cysteine through the conserved F or W. A D gene is named only where the DNA matches it firmly. A row's size may be missing; if present it is once, few, many or a size class.

>TRBJ1-1|TRBV27|TRBD1|-|15
TGTGCCAGCAGGCCAGGTGCCCCGCCGACAGGGGGAGCTTTCTTT
CASRPGAPPTGGAFF
>TRBJ1-5|TRBV6-1|-|-|12
TGTGCCAGCAGTGAAGCGATCCAGCCCCAGCATTTT
CASSEAIQPQHF
>TRBJ2-5|TRBV7-9|TRBD1|-|15
TGTGCCAGCAGCGAGCCGGACAGGGAGAAAGAGACCCAGTACTTC
CASSEPDREKETQYF
>TRBJ2-1|TRBV6-5|TRBD2|once|14
TGTGCCAGCAGTACCCCCGGGGGGGGGTTTAAGCAGTTCTTC
CASSTPGGGFKQFF
>TRBJ1-1|TRBV18|TRBD1|-|17
TGTGCCAGCTCCCGAACCTTCTCCGGGACAGGGGACGTTGAAGCTTTCTTT
CASSRTFSGTGDVEAFF
>TRBJ2-1|TRBV5-1|-|-|13
TGCGCCAGCACCGGGCAGGGTAAGAATGAGCAGTTCTTC
CASTGQGKNEQFF
>TRBJ2-5|TRBV24-1|TRBD1|-|14
TGTGCCACCAGTGACCCGACAGGGACGGAGACCCAGTACTTC
CATSDPTGTETQYF
>TRBJ1-1|TRBV3-1/TRBV3-2|-|-|14
TGTGCCAGCAGCCAATCAGGATTGAACACTGAAGCTTTCTTT
CASSQSGLNTEAFF
>TRBJ2-2|TRBV5-1|-|-|15
TGCGCCAGCAGCCGGGACGGTTCGAACACCGGGGAGCTGTTTTTT
CASSRDGSNTGELFF
>TRBJ1-3|TRBV6-5|TRBD1|-|15
TGTGCCAGCCGGGACAGGGGTCACTCTGGAAACACCATATATTTT
CASRDRGHSGNTIYF
>TRBJ1-1|TRBV5-1|-|-|15
TGCGCCAGCAGCTCGGAACAGGCCTTGAACACTGAAGCTTTCTTT
CASSSEQALNTEAFF
>TRBJ2-2|TRBV15|-|-|13
TGTGCCACCAGCAGAGATCGGGTCGGGGAGCTGTTTTTT
CATSRDRVGELFF
>TRBJ2-5|TRBV5-1|TRBD1|-|14
TGCGCCAGCAGCTGGGGAGACAGGGGAGAGACCCAGTACTTC
CASSWGDRGETQYF
>TRBJ2-5|TRBV29-1|TRBD2|-|18
TGCAGCGCTCCAACACTAGCGGGGGGATTACTGTACCAAGAGACCCAGTACTTC
CSAPTLAGGLLYQETQYF
>TRBJ1-6|TRBV5-4|TRBD1|few|15
TGTGCCAGCAGCTGGAACCGGGACAGGGATTCACCCCTCCACTTT
CASSWNRDRDSPLHF
>TRBJ1-5|TRBV6-1|-|-|13
TGTGCCAGCAGTGAACTCACAGATCAGCCCCAGCATTTT
CASSELTDQPQHF
>TRBJ2-3|TRBV24-1|TRBD2|few|15
TGTGCCACCAGTTCTAGCGGGGGAGCTGCAGATACGCAGTATTTT
CATSSSGGAADTQYF
>TRBJ1-1|TRBV9|TRBD1|-|14
TGTGCCAGCAGCTCAGGACAGGGGGCCACTGAAGCTTTCTTT
CASSSGQGATEAFF
>TRBJ1-5|TRBV19|-|few|11
TGTGCCAGTAGTGGAGGCCAGCCCCAGCATTTT
CASSGGQPQHF
>TRBJ1-6|TRBV27|-|-|14
TGTGCCAGCAGTTTCCAACAGGGAGCATCACCCCTCCACTTT
CASSFQQGASPLHF
>TRBJ1-6|TRBV5-5|-|-|15
TGTGCCAGCAGCTTGGCAGTCTGGAGGGATTCACCCCTCCACTTT
CASSLAVWRDSPLHF
>TRBJ2-5|TRBV28|TRBD1|-|15
TGTGCCAGCAGGACTGGGACAGGGGGCGCCGAGACCCAGTACTTC
CASRTGTGGAETQYF
>TRBJ2-5|TRBV12-3/TRBV12-4|-|-|12
TGTGCCAGCAGTCAGGTTGGGGAGACCCAGTACTTC
CASSQVGETQYF
>TRBJ1-2|TRBV4-1|TRBD1|few|15
TGCGCCAGCAGCCCGAGTCCGGGACAGAACTATGGCTACACCTTC
CASSPSPGQNYGYTF
>TRBJ1-4|TRBV30|-|-|14
TGTGCCTGGAGTGTAGCAGGGTCCAGGGCGAAACTGTTTTTT
CAWSVAGSRAKLFF
>TRBJ2-1|TRBV6-2/TRBV6-3|TRBD2|-|17
TGTGCCAGCAGTTACGCTAGCGGGGGGTTCTCCTACAATGAGCAGTTCTTC
CASSYASGGFSYNEQFF
>TRBJ1-5|TRBV19|TRBD1|-|16
TGTGCCAGTAGTCCGATGGACAGGGGTAGCAATCAGCCCCAGCATTTT
CASSPMDRGSNQPQHF
>TRBJ1-5|TRBV24-1|-|few|13
TGTGCCACCAGTGCCCAGGGACATCAGCCCCAGCATTTT
CATSAQGHQPQHF
>TRBJ2-5|TRBV9|TRBD2|few|15
TGTGCCAGCAGCCGAAGTGGACAGCGGGGGGAGACCCAGTACTTC
CASSRSGQRGETQYF
>TRBJ1-2|TRBV6-5|-|-|13
TGTGCCAGCACCTGGGACCCTAACTATGGCTACACCTTC
CASTWDPNYGYTF
>TRBJ2-2|TRBV7-9|TRBD1|-|13
TGTGCCCCGGGGGACAGGAGCACCGGGGAGCTGTTTTTT
CAPGDRSTGELFF
>TRBJ1-4|TRBV6-5|-|-|13
TGTGCCAGCAGTCGAGCAGATAGAGAAAAACTGTTTTTT
CASSRADREKLFF
>TRBJ2-1|TRBV7-2|TRBD1|-|15
TGTGCCAGCAGCTATGACAGGGGAGCCTACAATGAGCAGTTCTTC
CASSYDRGAYNEQFF
>TRBJ1-5|TRBV4-1|-|few|14
TGCGCCAGCAGCCAGTCGACAGCGGAAAAACCCCAGCATTTT
CASSQSTAEKPQHF
>TRBJ1-1|TRBV7-2|TRBD1|-|14
TGTGCCAGCAGTCCCCGGACAGGAAACACTGAAGCTTTCTTT
CASSPRTGNTEAFF
>TRBJ2-5|TRBV18|TRBD2|-|15
TGTGCCAGCTCACCCTACGGGGGGGATACAGAGACCCAGTACTTC
CASSPYGGDTETQYF
>TRBJ1-2|TRBV2|-|-|13
TGTGCCAGCAGTGGAGGGTTTGGCTATGGCTACACCTTC
CASSGGFGYGYTF
>TRBJ1-1|TRBV6-5|TRBD1|-|12
TGTGCCAGCAGTTCCCGACAGGGTCCGGCTTTCTTT
CASSSRQGPAFF
>TRBJ1-2|TRBV9|TRBD1|few|17
TGTGCCAGCAGCGTTGGTACAGGGGGACTAGAGGACTATGGCTACACCTTC
CASSVGTGGLEDYGYTF
>TRBJ2-2|TRBV5-6|-|-|15
TGTGCCAGCAGCTTACAACAGGAAAACACCGGGGAGCTGTTTTTT
CASSLQQENTGELFF
>TRBJ1-4|TRBV7-9|-|few|12
TGTGCCACGGGGACCGGGAATGAAAAACTGTTTTTT
CATGTGNEKLFF
>TRBJ2-5|TRBV7-2|-|-|16
TGTGCCAGCAGCCCTCAGGGGGGGGCGGAGCAAGAGACCCAGTACTTC
CASSPQGGAEQETQYF
>TRBJ2-1|TRBV5-4|-|few|15
TGTGCCAGCAGCCCGAGCAGGGGAACTTACAATGAGCAGTTCTTC
CASSPSRGTYNEQFF
>TRBJ1-1|TRBV29-1|-|few|13
TGCAGCGTTCGAGGGACATTTAACACTGAAGCTTTCTTT
CSVRGTFNTEAFF
>TRBJ2-5|TRBV7-3|TRBD1|few|13
TGTGCCAGCAGCTGGGACAGGGAGGAGACCCAGTACTTC
CASSWDREETQYF
>TRBJ1-1|TRBV2|-|-|14
TGTGCCAGCAGCGACGAGGGGCCGGACACTGAAGCTTTCTTT
CASSDEGPDTEAFF
>TRBJ2-1|TRBV27|-|-|13
TGTGCCAGCAGGGGACTTTACCAGAATGAGCAGTTCTTC
CASRGLYQNEQFF
>TRBJ2-5|TRBV5-1|TRBD2|once|17
TGCGCCAGCAGCTCGGGACTAGCGGGGGGCGACCAAGAGACCCAGTACTTC
CASSSGLAGGDQETQYF
>TRBJ1-4|TRBV3-1/TRBV3-2|-|-|15
TGTGCCAGCAGCCAAGATCGGGGGGTGGGTGAAAAACTGTTTTTT
CASSQDRGVGEKLFF
>TRBJ2-2|TRBV19|-|-|17
TGTGCCAGTAGTATAGATAGAGGACTCCCGCGGACCGGGGAGCTGTTTTTT
CASSIDRGLPRTGELFF
>TRBJ1-5|TRBV5-4|-|-|15
TGTGCCAGCAGCTTGGGCGGGGGGAGCAATCAGCCCCAGCATTTT
CASSLGGGSNQPQHF
>TRBJ2-3|TRBV7-3|TRBD2|-|13
TGTGCCAGCAGCTTAATATGGGAGGGTACGCAGTATTTT
CASSLIWEGTQYF
>TRBJ2-1|TRBV9|-|-|15
TGTGCCAGCAGCGTAGCCGCACAGGGAACCAATGAGCAGTTCTTC
CASSVAAQGTNEQFF
>TRBJ2-2|TRBV5-1|-|-|15
TGCGCCAGCAGCTTGGAGGCAGGGGCGACCGGGGAGCTGTTTTTT
CASSLEAGATGELFF
>TRBJ2-5|TRBV5-1|-|-|15
TGCGCCAGCAGCTCCGGACCGATTGGGGCAGAGACCCAGTACTTC
CASSSGPIGAETQYF